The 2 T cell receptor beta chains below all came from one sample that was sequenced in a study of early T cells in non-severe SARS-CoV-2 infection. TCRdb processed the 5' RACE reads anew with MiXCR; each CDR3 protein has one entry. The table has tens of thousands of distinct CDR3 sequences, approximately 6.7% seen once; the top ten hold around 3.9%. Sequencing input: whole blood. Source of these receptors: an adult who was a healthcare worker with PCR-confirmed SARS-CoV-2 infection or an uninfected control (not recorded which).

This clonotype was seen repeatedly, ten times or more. As DNA, the CDR3 is TGCAGCGTTGCCTTATTGGGACAGGGGAACACTGAAGCTTTCTTT. Translating gives CSVALLGQGNTEAFF. The chain recombines TRBV29-1 with TRBJ1-1; 9 bases match TRBD1. Germline-derived CDR1 and CDR2 are SQVTM and ANQGSEA. This CDR3 has 15 residues. Trimming cost V 4 bases and J 1 base; bases outside gene matches: 7.

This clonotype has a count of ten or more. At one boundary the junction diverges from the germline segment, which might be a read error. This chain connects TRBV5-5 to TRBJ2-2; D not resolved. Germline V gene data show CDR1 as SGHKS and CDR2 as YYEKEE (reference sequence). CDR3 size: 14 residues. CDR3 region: CVSSLASAAGELFF. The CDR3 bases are TGTGTCAGCAGCTTGGCTTCGGCGGCCGGGGAGCTGTTTTTT.